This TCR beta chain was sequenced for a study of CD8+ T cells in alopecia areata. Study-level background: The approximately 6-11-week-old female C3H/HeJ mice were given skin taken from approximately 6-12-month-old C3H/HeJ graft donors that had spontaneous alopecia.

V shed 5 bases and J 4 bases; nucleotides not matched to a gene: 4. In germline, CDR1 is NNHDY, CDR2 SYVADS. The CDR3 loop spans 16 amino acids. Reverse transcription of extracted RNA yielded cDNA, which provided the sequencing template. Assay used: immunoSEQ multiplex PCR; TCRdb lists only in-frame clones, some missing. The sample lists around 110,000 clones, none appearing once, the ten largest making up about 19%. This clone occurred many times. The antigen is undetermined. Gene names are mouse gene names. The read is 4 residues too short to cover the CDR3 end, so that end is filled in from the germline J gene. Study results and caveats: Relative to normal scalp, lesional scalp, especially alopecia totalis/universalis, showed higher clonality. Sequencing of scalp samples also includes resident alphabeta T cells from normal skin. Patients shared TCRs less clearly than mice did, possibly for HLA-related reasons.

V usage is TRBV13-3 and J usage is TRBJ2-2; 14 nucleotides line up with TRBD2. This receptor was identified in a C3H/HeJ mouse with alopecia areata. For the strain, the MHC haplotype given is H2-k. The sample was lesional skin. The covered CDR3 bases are TGTGCCAGCAGGGGACTGGGGGGGCGCCCCACCGGG. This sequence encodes CASRGLGGRPTG. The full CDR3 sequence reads CASRGLGGRPTGQLYF.